Shown below are 26 T cell receptor beta chains from a single sample sequenced in a study of cytomegalovirus exposure and HLA in healthy donors. PCR amplification relied on 60 Vbeta primers (plus 13 Jbeta primers). Measured with immunoSEQ multiplex PCR; TCRdb has only the in-frame clones, and not every one. Here the sample spans about 180,000 clones, 80% being singletons. The sequenced material came from PBMCs. These receptors were collected from a woman aged 30 to 39 in good health and CMV-seronegative.

This chain connects TRBV7-9 to TRBJ2-1; D is uncertain. This CDR3 comprises 12 residues. Germline V gene sequence: CDR1 SEHNR, CDR2 FQNEAQ (reference sequence). Trimming cost V 3 bases and J 10 bases, with 10 bases left between them. The CDR3 spells CASSFTSREQFF. The CDR3 coding sequence is TGTGCCAGCAGCTTTACCAGCAGGGAGCAGTTCTTC.

This chain joins TRBV18 and TRBJ1-2; D unresolved. Trimming removed 1 base at V and 4 bases at J, with 7 bases between. The CDR3 has 13 residues. Germline CDR1 is KGHSH and CDR2 is LQKENI. As DNA, the CDR3 is TGTGCCAGCTCACCACTTTCGGGCTATGGCTACACCTTC. Translation gives CASSPLSGYGYTF.

The rearrangement joins TRBV6-6 to TRBJ2-5; tentatively, D is TRBD1 (5 bases). This CDR3 spans 15 amino acids. The germline V gene has CDR1 MNHNY and CDR2 SVGAGI (reference sequence). Trimming cost V 5 bases and J 2 bases, with 15 bases left between them. In nucleotides, the CDR3 is TGTGCCAGCAGTCTACCTTGGGGCAGTCAAGAGACCCAGTACTTC. This codes for CASSLPWGSQETQYF.

The chain is built from TRBV9 and TRBJ1-2; the D is unclear. Germline V gene sequence: CDR1 SGDLS, CDR2 YYNGEE. The CDR3 loop spans 12 amino acids. Trimming took 3 bases from V and 4 from J, leaving 7 bases between them. The CDR3 DNA sequence: TGTGCCAGCAGCGAAGACTCCTATGGCTACACCTTC. Translation: CASSEDSYGYTF.

This clone has just one count. This chain links TRBV6-5 with TRBJ1-2, with 8 bases identical to TRBD1. Germline trimming cut 0 bases from V and 6 bases from J; bases unmatched to any gene: 0. Germline CDR1 and CDR2: MNHEY and SVGAGI. The CDR3 runs 13 residues. CDR3 region: CASSYSGQDGYTF. CDR3 nucleotides: TGTGCCAGCAGTTACTCGGGACAGGATGGCTACACCTTC.

The V and J genes are TRBV7-9 and TRBJ1-2; TRBD1 aligns across 7 bases. V lost 4 bases and J lost 7; bases outside the gene matches: 9. The CDR3 is made up of 14 amino acids. Looked up from germline, CDR1 is SEHNR and CDR2 is FQNEAQ (reference sequence). CDR3 in DNA: TGTGCCAGCAGCTCCACAGGGGCGCAGGTTGGCTACACCTTC. This translates into CASSSTGAQVGYTF.

The chain recombines TRBV19 with TRBJ2-5; D ambiguous. Germline values: CDR1 LNHDA, CDR2 SQIVND (reference sequence). V was shortened by 5 bases and J by 5 bases, with 6 bases between the two germline ends. CDR3 length: 11 residues. The CDR3: CASSVRETQYF. CDR3 sequence (DNA): TGTGCCAGTAGTGTCCGGGAGACCCAGTACTTC.

This rearrangement joins TRBV5-1 to TRBJ2-3, with D hard to call. CDR1 is SGHRS, CDR2 YFSETQ, per germline. The CDR3 has 14 residues. Trimming pared 0 bases from V and 2 bases from J, leaving 7 bases between. The CDR3 DNA reads TGCGCCAGCAGCTTGGGCGGCTACACAGATACGCAGTATTTT. Translated, it gives CASSLGGYTDTQYF.

The genes are TRBV4-1 and TRBJ2-5; TRBD2 is a possible D gene (5 bases). V lost 2 bases to trimming and J lost 4 bases, with 11 bases between them. The germline gives CDR1 MGHRA, CDR2 YSYEKL. This CDR3 is 14 amino acids long. CDR3 coding DNA: TGCGCCAGCAGCCAACGGGGTTTCGGAGAGACCCAGTACTTC. Its translation is CASSQRGFGETQYF.

V and J are TRBV29-1 and TRBJ2-3; D is unclear. Germline-derived CDR1 and CDR2 are SQVTM and ANQGSEA. V was pared by 4 bases and J by 5 bases, with 13 bases between. The CDR3 runs 13 residues. The CDR3 region is CSVVESRVDTQYF. The DNA of the CDR3 is TGCAGCGTTGTAGAGAGTCGGGTAGATACGCAGTATTTT.

The chain couples TRBV10-1 to TRBJ2-3, with TRBD1 as a possible D gene (6 bases). The CDR3 runs 14 residues. Germline V gene data show CDR1 as WNHNN and CDR2 as SYGVQD (reference sequence). V lost 4 bases and J lost 2, with 10 bases in between. The CDR3 DNA reads TGCGCCAGCAGTGTAGGGGGAGACACAGATACGCAGTATTTT. Encoded protein: CASSVGGDTDTQYF.

V gene TRBV2 combines with J gene TRBJ1-2, with 8 nucleotides matching TRBD1. V lost 5 bases, J lost 4 bases, and 6 bases stayed unmatched. The CDR3 has 14 amino acids. Germline CDR1 reads SNHLY; CDR2 reads FYNNEI. For the CDR3, the DNA is TGTGCCAGCAGTCTGACAGGGGACGGCTATGGCTACACCTTC. Its translation: CASSLTGDGYGYTF.

This chain uses TRBV7-2 with TRBJ2-3; D gene uncertain. Deletions cut 5 bases from V and 4 bases from J, with 10 bases between. Per the germline V gene, CDR1 is SGHTA and CDR2 is FQGNSA. There are 13 residues in the CDR3. The CDR3 loop reads CASSILLADTQYF. CDR3 nucleotide sequence: TGTGCCAGCAGCATCCTTCTCGCAGATACGCAGTATTTT.

The genes are TRBV5-8 and TRBJ1-5, with a weak D call TRBD1 (5 bases). Germline assignment: CDR1 SGHTS and CDR2 YDEGEE. The V end was cut by 0 bases, the J end by 5 bases, with 12 bases between. The CDR3 extends over 15 amino acids. Here the CDR3 DNA reads TGTGCCAGCAGCTTGGGGGGGTGGAGGGATCAGCCCCAGCATTTT. Translating gives CASSLGGWRDQPQHF.

This clone was seen only a few times. The chain uses TRBV19 and TRBJ2-2, with 7 bases aligning to TRBD1. The V gene end was trimmed by 6 bases and the J gene end by 9 bases; junction bases not matched to a gene: 10. Germline loops: CDR1 LNHDA, CDR2 SQIVND (reference sequence). This CDR3 has 14 amino acids. The CDR3: CASSRVQGDRELFF. CDR3 bases: TGTGCCAGTAGCCGAGTCCAGGGGGACAGGGAGCTGTTTTTT. Supplemented by reference TRBV19 and TRBJ2-2, the full variable domain reads DGGITQSPKYLFRKEGQNVTLSCEQNLNHDAMYWYRQDPGQGLRLIYYSQIVNDFQKGDIAEGYSVSREKKESFPLTVTSAQKNPTAFYLCASSRVQGDRELFFGEGSRLTVL.

The chain joins TRBV6-6 to TRBJ2-5; D might be TRBD1 (5 bases). Germline CDR1 is MNHNY and CDR2 is SVGAGI (reference sequence). V shed 8 bases and J shed 5 bases, with 18 bases lying between them. The CDR3 is made up of 14 amino acids. The DNA for the CDR3 is TGTGCCAGCTCCGATAGGGGCCCCCACGAGACCCAGTACTTC. It translates to CASSDRGPHETQYF.

The rearrangement uses TRBV5-1 and TRBJ1-1; D gene unclear. V shed 4 bases and J shed 1 base, with 17 bases lying between them. Germline assignment: CDR1 SGHRS and CDR2 YFSETQ. The CDR3 loop spans 16 amino acids. CDR3 protein: CASSLNGASTNTEAFF. The DNA of the CDR3 is TGCGCCAGCAGCCTCAATGGCGCTAGTACGAACACTGAAGCTTTCTTT.

The gene calls are TRBV25-1 and TRBJ1-4; 8 bases line up with TRBD1. Germline CDR1 MGHDK, CDR2 SYGVNS. V shed 2 bases and J 8 bases; nucleotides not matched to a gene: 7. The CDR3 contains 15 residues. The CDR3 DNA reads as TGTGCCAGCAGTGAACCGAGGACAGGGTGGGAAAAACTGTTTTTT. As protein: CASSEPRTGWEKLFF.

This chain connects TRBV5-1 to TRBJ1-1, with D maybe TRBD1 (6 bases). This CDR3 contains 14 residues. Germline loops: CDR1 SGHRS, CDR2 YFSETQ. Trimming took 2 bases from V and 3 from J, leaving 11 bases between them. CDR3 sequence reads: CASSFSQGDTEAFF. In DNA form, the CDR3 reads TGCGCCAGCAGCTTCTCACAGGGAGACACTGAAGCTTTCTTT.

This chain joins TRBV29-1 and TRBJ2-2; a weak D match, TRBD1 (5 bases). Germline V gene sequence: CDR1 SQVTM, CDR2 ANQGSEA. The CDR3 is 16 amino acids. The germline V and J ends were trimmed by 2 bases and 7 bases, with 20 bases remaining between them. CDR3 residues: CSVELPWQGISGELFF. The CDR3 DNA is TGCAGCGTTGAACTCCCCTGGCAGGGAATAAGCGGGGAGCTGTTTTTT.

This chain uses TRBV5-1 with TRBJ1-5, with D unclear. Germline V gives CDR1 SGHRS, CDR2 YFSETQ. The CDR3 loop spans 15 amino acids. V gave up 0 bases and J gave up 0 bases, with 7 bases separating them. The CDR3 is CASSLEANSNQPQHF. CDR3 coding DNA: TGCGCCAGCAGCTTGGAAGCCAATAGCAATCAGCCCCAGCATTTT.

The chain has TRBV4-1 and TRBJ2-2; a possible D gene is TRBD2 (6 bases). Germline V lookup: CDR1 MGHRA, CDR2 YSYEKL. The CDR3 is made up of 15 amino acids. V was shortened by 1 base and J by 6 bases, with 12 bases between the two germline ends. CDR3 DNA sequence: TGCGCCAGCAGCCAAGGGCGGGGCGGGGCCGGGGAGCTGTTTTTT. Amino acids: CASSQGRGGAGELFF.

The chain combines TRBV5-1 with TRBJ2-3; 7 nucleotides agree with TRBD2. V was pared by 1 base and J by 2 bases, with 7 bases of the junction left unmatched. This CDR3 has 16 residues. Looked up from germline, CDR1 is SGHRS and CDR2 is YFSETQ. The CDR3 here is CASSLYGRGSTDTQYF. The CDR3, as DNA: TGCGCCAGCAGCTTGTACGGGCGGGGGTCCACAGATACGCAGTATTTT. The variable domain in full, completed from reference TRBV5-1 and TRBJ2-3, reads KAGVTQTPRYLIKTRGQQVTLSCSPISGHRSVSWYQQTPGQGLQFLFEYFSETQRNKGNFPGRFSGRQFSNSRSEMNVSTLELGDSALYLCASSLYGRGSTDTQYFGPGTRLTVL.

The chain links TRBV9 to TRBJ2-5, with no clear D. V was trimmed by 4 bases and J by 3 bases, leaving 4 bases between them. The CDR3 consists of 11 residues. Germline V gene sequence: CDR1 SGDLS, CDR2 YYNGEE. The CDR3 DNA reads as TGTGCCAGCAGCAGAGAAGAGACCCAGTACTTC. Translating it yields CASSREETQYF. The full variable domain, completed using reference TRBV9 and TRBJ2-5, is DSGVTQTPKHLITATGQRVTLRCSPRSGDLSVYWYQQSLDQGLQFLIQYYNGEERAKGNILERFSAQQFPDLHSELNLSSLELGDSALYFCASSREETQYFGPGTRLLVL.

The CDR3 sequence is CASSADYTGELFF. In DNA, the CDR3 is TGTGCCAGCAGTGCGGACTACACCGGGGAGCTGTTTTTT. The chain couples TRBV25-1 to TRBJ2-2; D might be TRBD2 (5 bases). The germline CDR1 and CDR2 sequences are MGHDK and SYGVNS. V was cut by 4 bases and J by 3 bases, with 6 bases left in between. The CDR3 is 13 residues long.

The chain links TRBV9 to TRBJ2-7, with 10 bases aligning to TRBD1. The CDR3 runs to 15 residues. The germline V gene has CDR1 SGDLS and CDR2 YYNGEE. J lost 2 bases, V lost 4 bases, and 6 bases had no gene match. The CDR3 coding sequence is TGTGCCAGCAGCCCACAAGGACAGGGGGCCTACGAGCAGTACTTC. It is translated as CASSPQGQGAYEQYF. The full variable domain, rest sourced from reference TRBV9 and TRBJ2-7, is DSGVTQTPKHLITATGQRVTLRCSPRSGDLSVYWYQQSLDQGLQFLIQYYNGEERAKGNILERFSAQQFPDLHSELNLSSLELGDSALYFCASSPQGQGAYEQYFGPGTRLTVT.